This record covers a single T cell receptor (beta chain). Its specificity is unknown. A read error may produce the germline difference seen at one junction end. Scientists recovered RNA and DNA together from roughly 20-30 mg of unsorted bulk tissue. Every patient in the cohort had a primary liver carcinoma. That carcinoma was treated by surgical resection. The data belong to a study of tumor-infiltrating lymphocytes in primary liver carcinoma. General observations from the study: Just about 7-24% of leading clones were found in every one of five regions. Tumors reached a significantly greater top-250-clone fraction than blood did (p = 0.039).

cDNA specific to TCR beta was made from approximately 0.55 ug of total RNA, with a constant-region primer employed for priming. The TCR beta library was amplified through three nested multiplex PCR rounds in a modified ARM-PCR procedure. Each of the first two PCR rounds ran approximately 9 cycles with TRBV1-TRBV30 forward and C-beta reverse primers. MiXCR was run by TCRdb on the multiplex PCR reads, yielding one entry per CDR3 protein. This table has more than 95,000 distinct CDR3 sequences, 55% to 75% appearing once. This CDR3 region has 14 residues. Germline V lookup: CDR1 SGHAT, CDR2 FQDESV (reference sequence).

Sequences were obtained from liver tumor tissue from sampling region 3. Subset of the sample: tumor region T3, left-lateral pole. The TCR originated in a woman in her sixties or seventies with primary liver carcinoma and hepatitis B virus infection. The chain recombines TRBV11-1 with TRBJ2-1; D is undetermined. This chain's CDR3 is CASSLERKVGEHFF. The CDR3 region has the DNA TGTGCCAGCAGCTTAGAGCGTAAGGTAGGTGAGCACTTCTTC.